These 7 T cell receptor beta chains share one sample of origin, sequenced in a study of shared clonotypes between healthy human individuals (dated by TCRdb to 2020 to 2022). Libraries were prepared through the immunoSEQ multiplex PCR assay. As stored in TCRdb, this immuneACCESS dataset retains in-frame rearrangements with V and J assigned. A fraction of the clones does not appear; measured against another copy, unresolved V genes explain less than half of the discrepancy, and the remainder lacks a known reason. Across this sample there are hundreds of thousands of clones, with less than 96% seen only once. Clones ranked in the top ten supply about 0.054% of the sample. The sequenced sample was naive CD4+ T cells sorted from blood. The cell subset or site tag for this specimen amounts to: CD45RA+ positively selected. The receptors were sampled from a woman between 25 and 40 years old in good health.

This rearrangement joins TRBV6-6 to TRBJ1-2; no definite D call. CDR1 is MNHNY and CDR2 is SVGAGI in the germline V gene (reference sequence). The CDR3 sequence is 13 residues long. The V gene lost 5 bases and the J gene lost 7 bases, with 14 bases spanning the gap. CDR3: CASSVERTGGYTF. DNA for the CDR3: TGTGCCAGCAGTGTAGAACGGACCGGTGGCTACACCTTC.

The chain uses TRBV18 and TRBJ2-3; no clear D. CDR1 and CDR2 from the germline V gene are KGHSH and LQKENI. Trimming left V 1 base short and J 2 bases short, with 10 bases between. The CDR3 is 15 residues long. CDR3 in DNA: TGTGCCAGCTCACCACGTATGGTCTTCACAGATACGCAGTATTTT. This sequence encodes CASSPRMVFTDTQYF.

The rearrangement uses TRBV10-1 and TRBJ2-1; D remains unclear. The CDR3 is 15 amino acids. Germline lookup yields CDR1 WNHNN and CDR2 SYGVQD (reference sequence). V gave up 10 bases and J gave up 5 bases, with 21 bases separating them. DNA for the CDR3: TGCGCCACCTCCCGGGTACCGCGAAGGAACAATGAGCAGTTCTTC. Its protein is CATSRVPRRNNEQFF.

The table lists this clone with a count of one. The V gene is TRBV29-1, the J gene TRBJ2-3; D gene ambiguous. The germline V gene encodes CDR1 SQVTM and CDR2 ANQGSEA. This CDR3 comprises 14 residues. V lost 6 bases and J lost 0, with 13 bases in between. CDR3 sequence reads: CSVEINSSTDTQYF. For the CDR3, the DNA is TGCAGCGTAGAGATTAATTCTAGCACAGATACGCAGTATTTT.

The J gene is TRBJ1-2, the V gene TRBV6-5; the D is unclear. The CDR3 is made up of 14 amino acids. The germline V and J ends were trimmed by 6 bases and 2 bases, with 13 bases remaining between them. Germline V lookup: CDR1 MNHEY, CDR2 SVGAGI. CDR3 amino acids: CASRQGRRNYGYTF. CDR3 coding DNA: TGTGCCAGCAGGCAAGGACGGCGGAACTATGGCTACACCTTC.

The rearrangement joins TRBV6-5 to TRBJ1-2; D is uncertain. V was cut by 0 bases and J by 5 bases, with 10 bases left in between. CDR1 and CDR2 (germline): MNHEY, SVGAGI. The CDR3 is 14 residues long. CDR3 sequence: CASSYSAGKYGYTF. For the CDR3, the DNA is TGTGCCAGCAGTTACTCGGCGGGGAAGTATGGCTACACCTTC.

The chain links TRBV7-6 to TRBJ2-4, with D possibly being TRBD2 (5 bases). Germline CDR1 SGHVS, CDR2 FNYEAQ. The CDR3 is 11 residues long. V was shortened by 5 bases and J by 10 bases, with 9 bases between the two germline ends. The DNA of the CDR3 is TGTGCCAGCAGCACCGAGGGTATTCAGTACTTC. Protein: CASSTEGIQYF.